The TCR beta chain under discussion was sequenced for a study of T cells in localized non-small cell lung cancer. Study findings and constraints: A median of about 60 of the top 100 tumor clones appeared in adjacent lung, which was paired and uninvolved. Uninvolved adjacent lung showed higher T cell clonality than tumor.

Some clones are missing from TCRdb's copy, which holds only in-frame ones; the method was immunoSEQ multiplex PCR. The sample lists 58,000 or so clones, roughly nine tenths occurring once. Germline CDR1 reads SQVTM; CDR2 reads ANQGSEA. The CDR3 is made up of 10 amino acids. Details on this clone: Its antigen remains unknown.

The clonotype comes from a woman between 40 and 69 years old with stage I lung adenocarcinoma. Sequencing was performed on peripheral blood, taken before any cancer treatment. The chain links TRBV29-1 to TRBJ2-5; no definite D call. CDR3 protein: CSTAEETQYF. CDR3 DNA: TGCAGTACGGCCGAAGAGACCCAGTACTTC.